This record concerns one TCR beta chain sequence. Its target is not known. A read error is possible here, since a much larger clone lies one base away. This entry is derived from a study of prognosis after radiotherapy for stage I lung cancer. About the research overall: Fewer than 15 of the patients presented with newly diagnosed primary stage I lung tumors; several had oligometastatic NSCLC following surgical resection of the primary tumor. Study-wide results and caveats: Counts of unique TCR clones fell following stereotactic body radiation therapy, median roughly 9,900 versus 7,200. Shannon entropy (measured after stereotactic body radiation therapy) was lower in patients who went on to develop distant metastases.

Two-round multiplex PCR, the amplification method, yielded TCR beta CDR3 from genomic DNA. Specific primers for each TRBV and TRBJ gene were what first-round PCR used. One entry per CDR3 protein, called by TCRdb with MiXCR from the multiplex PCR reads. The table records nearly 35,000 distinct CDR3 sequences, around a third of them present only once. This sequence was found in a donor of 50 years or more with non-small cell lung cancer. Sequenced material: PBMCs, taken before or after stereotactic body radiation therapy (not recorded which).

The DNA of the CDR3 is TGCGCCAGCATCCGGTCAACGGGATCCGCTGCCGAGCAGTACTTC. Protein sequence: CASIRSTGSAAEQYF. The chain employs TRBV5-1 and TRBJ2-7, with D perhaps TRBD2 (5 bases). V shed 6 bases and J shed 6 bases, with 22 bases lying between them. Germline V gives CDR1 SGHRS, CDR2 YFSETQ. This CDR3 spans 15 amino acids.